Described below is a single T cell receptor (beta chain) sequence and its context. Its antigen is unidentified. The CDR3 is made up of 13 amino acids. Trimming removed 5 bases from V and 10 bases from J, with 15 bases in between. CDR1 SGHTA and CDR2 FQGTGA come from the germline V gene. The data are from a study of cytomegalovirus exposure and HLA in healthy donors. These donors counted as nominally healthy when sampled, but unrecorded immune exposures were likely. Findings and limits, study-wide: HLA-A and HLA-B allele assignments for most subjects were reportedly predicted accurately using TCR beta sequences. TRBV6-2, TRBV6-3 and some other V segments were unresolvable in 87-base-pair reads. Sequencing had likely introduced a cluster of highly shared sequence variants as an artifact.

The PCR made use of 60 Vbeta and 13 Jbeta primers. TCRdb keeps only in-frame clones here, not all; method: immunoSEQ multiplex PCR. The sample records about 120,000 clones, about 81% being singletons. The sequenced sample consisted of PBMCs. The TCR comes from a woman aged 35 to 49 in good health and CMV-seropositive. J is TRBJ2-1 and V is TRBV7-3; the D gene is possibly TRBD2 (6 bases). The CDR3 region is CASSLPTSREQFF. The CDR3 DNA reads as TGTGCCAGCAGCCTCCCGACTAGTCGCGAGCAGTTCTTC.